Listed here are 2 T cell receptor beta chains from one sample, sequenced in a study of patients and donors after allogeneic stem cell transplantation. TCRdb re-called the RT-PCR reads through MiXCR, storing one row per CDR3 protein. The sample includes 160,000 or so distinct CDR3 sequences, approximately 25% of them seen just once. Material for sequencing was blood, either unsorted or a sorted T cell fraction (not recorded which). These receptors came from a human donor who was either an allogeneic HSCT recipient or a stem cell or donor lymphocyte infusion donor (not recorded which). It is not recorded whose cells these are; they may come from a transplant donor.

The chain carries TRBV3-1 and TRBJ1-1; D is perhaps TRBD1 (5 bases). Germline lookup yields CDR1 LGHDT and CDR2 YNNKEL (reference sequence). CDR3 size: 15 residues. Trimming shortened V by 4 bases and J by 1 base, and 13 bases separated the two germline ends. CDR3 DNA: TGTGCCAGCAGCCCCGGACCGGGGGAGAACACTGAAGCTTTCTTT. It translates to CASSPGPGENTEAFF.

This sequence joins TRBV7-9 and TRBJ2-1; D may be TRBD1 or TRBD2 (6 bases each). Germline loops: CDR1 SEHNR, CDR2 FQNEAQ (reference sequence). The CDR3 runs to 16 residues. Trimming shortened V by 2 bases and J by 7 bases, and 18 bases separated the two germline ends. The CDR3 sequence: CASSLSLGPGANEQFF. The CDR3 DNA is TGTGCCAGCAGCTTATCACTGGGCCCGGGGGCTAATGAGCAGTTCTTC.